Each of the 14 T cell receptor beta chains below was sequenced from the same sample in a study of T cells in Graves' hyperthyroidism and ophthalmopathy. Template material for amplifying TCR beta CDR3 regions consisted of RNA transcripts. A set of HTBI primers served as the primers for a first-round RT-PCR of the TCR CDR3. TCRdb redid the calling of the multiplex PCR reads with MiXCR, one entry per CDR3 protein. This table holds around 700,000 distinct CDR3 sequences, roughly a third found once. Sample: blood. Receptor source: a woman aged 40 to 49 with Graves' hyperthyroidism.

This clonotype occurred a few times. The J gene is TRBJ1-5, the V gene TRBV19; 7 bases fit TRBD1. The CDR3 contains 11 residues. The trim removed 8 bases at V and 9 bases at J, leaving 4 bases unmatched. CDR1 and CDR2 (germline): LNHDA, SQIVND (reference sequence). The CDR3 sequence is CASDQGGPQHF. The CDR3, as DNA: TGTGCCAGTGATCAGGGGGGGCCCCAGCATTTT.

About this clonotype itself: A much larger clonotype is one base distant, so this may be a read error. V gene TRBV25-1 combines with J gene TRBJ1-3; 8 bases line up with TRBD1. Germline CDR1 is MGHDK and CDR2 is SYGVNS. Trimming cost V 8 bases and J 3 bases; bases outside gene matches: 9. The CDR3 has 15 amino acids. In DNA form, the CDR3 reads TGTGCCAGCGGTGGGGACAGGCTGGGTGGAAACACCATATATTTT. Translating gives CASGGDRLGGNTIYF.

There are a few counts of this clonotype. The gene calls are TRBV5-5 and TRBJ1-6, with unresolved D. The germline gives CDR1 SGHKS, CDR2 YYEKEE (reference sequence). V lost 2 bases to trimming and J lost 7 bases, with 10 bases between them. This CDR3 comprises 14 residues. Here the CDR3 reads CASSLEGKNSPLHF. The CDR3 region has the DNA TGTGCCAGCAGCTTAGAGGGAAAAAATTCACCCCTCCACTTT.

The chain has TRBV27 and TRBJ2-6; unclear D gene. Per germline, CDR1 MNHEY and CDR2 SMNVEV (reference sequence). Trimming removed 2 bases at V and 1 base at J, with 9 bases between. The CDR3 is 16 residues long. The DNA for the CDR3 is TGTGCCAGCAGTTTAGGTTCGGTGTCTGGGGCCAACGTCCTGACTTTC. Translating gives CASSLGSVSGANVLTF.

The genes are TRBV7-3 and TRBJ2-3; D is perhaps TRBD2 (6 bases). With 4 bases removed from V and 1 base from J, the gap between germline ends came to 12 bases. Germline assignment: CDR1 SGHTA and CDR2 FQGTGA. The length of the CDR3 is 15 residues. The CDR3, as DNA: TGTGCCAGCAGCTCCGCTAGCGTCGGCACAGATACGCAGTATTTT. Its translation is CASSSASVGTDTQYF. Filled out from reference TRBV7-3 and TRBJ2-3, the complete variable domain reads GAGVSQTPSNKVTEKGKYVELRCDPISGHTALYWYRQSLGQGPEFLIYFQGTGAADDSGLPNDRFFAVRPEGSVSTLKIQRTERGDSAVYLCASSSASVGTDTQYFGPGTRLTVL.

This clonotype was seen more than once but under ten times. The gene calls are TRBV7-2 and TRBJ2-7; 7 bases agree with TRBD2. Unmatched junction bases numbered 13, after V lost 3 bases and J lost 2 bases. The germline V gene has CDR1 SGHTA and CDR2 FQGNSA. This CDR3 comprises 17 residues. The CDR3 DNA follows: TGTGCCAGCAGCTTGGGGGGGGGTGGAGGGACCGCCTACGAGCAGTACTTC. It specifies CASSLGGGGGTAYEQYF.

This clonotype has at least ten counts. J is TRBJ2-7 and V is TRBV2, with D possibly matching TRBD1 (7 bases). Per germline, CDR1 SNHLY and CDR2 FYNNEI. The CDR3 covers 15 residues. With 6 bases removed from V and 0 bases from J, the gap between germline ends came to 15 bases. The CDR3 loop is CASSQGEALSYEQYF. The CDR3 DNA sequence: TGTGCCAGCAGCCAGGGGGAGGCGCTCTCCTACGAGCAGTACTTC.

This clonotype showed up many times. This chain connects TRBV19 to TRBJ1-2; 11 nucleotides match TRBD1. The CDR3 runs 15 residues. In germline, CDR1 is LNHDA, CDR2 SQIVND (reference sequence). V lost 4 bases to trimming and J lost 4 bases; unmatched junction nucleotides: 5. CDR3 sequence (DNA): TGTGCCAGTAGTACCGGACAGGGGGCTACCTATGGCTACACCTTC. Protein: CASSTGQGATYGYTF.

The sample holds many counts of this clonotype. Here the CDR3 DNA reads TGTGCCATCAGTGACGTGGGCCCCAGCGAGGAGACCCAGTACTTC. Its translation: CAISDVGPSEETQYF. The chain carries TRBV10-3 and TRBJ2-5; D gene unclear. CDR1 and CDR2 from the germline V gene are ENHRY and SYGVKD. The CDR3 spans 15 residues. Deletions cut 3 bases from V and 5 bases from J, with 16 bases between.

This clonotype was seen at least ten times. The V gene is TRBV5-1, the J gene TRBJ2-2; D ambiguous. Germline-derived CDR1 and CDR2 are SGHRS and YFSETQ. Between the trimmed V and J ends, which lost 2 bases and 6 bases, there was a span of 8 bases. The length of the CDR3 is 13 residues. In DNA, the CDR3 is TGCGCCAGCAGCTTCCCTTCCTCCGGGGAGCTGTTTTTT. It specifies CASSFPSSGELFF.

This chain connects TRBV6-5 to TRBJ1-4; D is ambiguous. The V and J ends lost 0 bases and 11 bases respectively, with 7 bases between them. This CDR3 is 12 amino acids long. Germline V gives CDR1 MNHEY, CDR2 SVGAGI. The DNA for the CDR3 is TGTGCCAGCAGTTACTCGGAGCGTAAACTGTTTTTT. Protein: CASSYSERKLFF.

This clonotype appeared many times. V and J are TRBV20-1 and TRBJ1-2; a weak D match, TRBD1 (5 bases). CDR3 length: 12 amino acids. V lost 6 bases and J 9 bases, leaving 17 bases between the germline ends. The germline gives CDR1 DFQATT, CDR2 SNEGSKA (reference sequence). The CDR3 loop reads CSAGRDESRYTF. The CDR3 nucleotides are TGCAGTGCAGGCCGGGACGAGTCTCGCTACACCTTC.

The chain carries TRBV5-1 and TRBJ1-1; D unresolved. Trimming removed 4 bases from V and 0 bases from J, with 13 bases in between. This CDR3 region has 15 residues. Germline V CDR1 and CDR2: SGHRS, YFSETQ. The CDR3 reads CASSQGSDLNTEAFF. The CDR3 DNA sequence: TGCGCCAGCAGCCAAGGATCGGACCTGAACACTGAAGCTTTCTTT.

In DNA, the CDR3 is TGTGCCACCAGCAGCGGCGTGTGGGTAAACACCGGGGAGCTGTTTTTT. This translates into CATSSGVWVNTGELFF. The chain couples TRBV15 to TRBJ2-2; the D is unclear. Per germline, CDR1 LNHNV and CDR2 YYDKDF (reference sequence). Between the trimmed V and J ends, which lost 3 bases and 2 bases, there was a span of 13 bases. This CDR3 is 16 amino acids long.